The present TCR beta chain was sequenced within a study of blood T cell repertoires in COVID-19. Some clones are missing from TCRdb's copy, which holds only in-frame ones; the method was immunoSEQ multiplex PCR. The repertoire includes 100,000 to 130,000 clones, about three quarters of them detected once, and roughly 4% sits in the top ten. Trimming cost V 8 bases and J 11 bases, with 19 bases left between them. The CDR3 is 11 amino acids. CDR1 SQVTM and CDR2 ANQGSEA come from the germline V gene. The clonotype originates from a man aged 70 or older with acute or convalescent COVID-19. The chain links TRBV29-1 to TRBJ2-7, with D maybe TRBD1 (6 bases). Input material: peripheral blood. CDR3 DNA: TGCAGCATCCCGGGACACCACTATGAGTACTTC. Protein product: CSIPGHHYEYF.